This TCR beta chain was obtained from a study of CD8+ T cells in alopecia areata. Points from the study as a whole: Normal scalp showed lower clonality than lesional scalp, especially alopecia totalis/universalis.

Treatment in this sample: oral pan-JAK inhibitor, 5-10 mg twice daily. Patients with alopecia areata provided lesional scalp punch biopsies as well as peripheral blood. The sample holds a few counts of this clone. Its antigen is as yet unknown. RNA extraction and reverse transcription yielded cDNA as sequencing template. Libraries were prepared by immunoSEQ multiplex PCR; TCRdb keeps only in-frame clonotypes and omits some of them. The sample yields approximately 130,000 clones, approximately 57% seen once. The specimen was CD4+ T cells sorted from blood, collected at week 4, from a patient treated with tofacitinib. This TCR came from a human donor with alopecia areata.

DNA for the CDR3: TGTGCCAGCAGTGGGGGACTAGCCCCCTCCTACGAGCAGTACTTC. This translates into CASSGGLAPSYEQYF. The V gene is TRBV2, the J gene TRBJ2-7, with 9 bases fitting TRBD2. V lost 4 bases to trimming and J lost 0 bases; unmatched junction nucleotides: 4. The CDR3 contains 15 residues. Germline V gene data show CDR1 as SNHLY and CDR2 as FYNNEI.